These 19 T cell receptor beta chains were all obtained from the same sample, sequenced in a study of T cells in Graves' hyperthyroidism and ophthalmopathy (dated 2019 in TCRdb). Library method: multiplex PCR. The sequencer listed for this sample is Illumina HiSeq 2000. The TCR beta CDR3 regions were amplified from the RNA transcripts. The TCR CDR3 was subjected to a first round of RT-PCR using the HTBI primer set and the Qiagen OneStep RT-PCR kit. TCRdb reanalyzed the raw reads on its own, using fastp at Q25 for trimming and MiXCR for clone calling, and kept in-frame beta chains. All rows with the same CDR3 protein become a single entry with the most common DNA and genes. The sample profile shows roughly 570,000 distinct CDR3 sequences; around 14% of them were found once. The ten largest clones take up roughly 7.3% of the sample. Sample: blood. These receptors came from a woman in her thirties with Graves' hyperthyroidism.

Details on this clonotype: A much larger clone differs by one base, so this may be a read error. The chain recombines TRBV6-5 with TRBJ2-7; 11 nucleotides align to TRBD1. The last part of the DNA fits TRBJ2-1 better; the J call may be wrong. Germline V lookup: CDR1 MNHEY, CDR2 SVGAGI. This CDR3 has 21 amino acids. CDR3 DNA sequence: TGTGCCAGCAGTTACCTATGGACAGGGGGCCGCAGCTCCCATCTGACCTACGAGCAGTTCTTC. Translating gives CASSYLWTGGRSSHLTYEQFF.

The genes are TRBV5-1 and TRBJ2-7; D uncertain. Trimming removed 4 bases at V and 2 bases at J, with 13 bases between. This CDR3 comprises 14 residues. Germline values: CDR1 SGHRS, CDR2 YFSETQ. The CDR3 loop is CASSPQTSTYEQYF. The CDR3 bases are TGCGCCAGCAGCCCTCAGACATCTACCTACGAGCAGTACTTC.

The table lists this clonotype with a few counts. An end of the junction does not agree with germline; a read error may underlie this. The chain joins TRBV2 to TRBJ2-7; possibly TRBD2 for D (5 bases). Germline V CDR1 and CDR2: SNHLY, FYNNEI. The CDR3 consists of 14 residues. The CDR3: CGSSDRGFSVGQYF. Written as DNA, the CDR3 is TGTGGCAGCAGTGATAGAGGGTTCAGCGTCGGGCAGTACTTC.

Only a few counts were recorded for this clonotype. The chain recombines TRBV6-6 with TRBJ1-1; TRBD1 is a possible D gene (6 bases). The V gene lost 2 bases and the J gene lost 6 bases, with 19 bases spanning the gap. The CDR3 totals 16 residues. CDR1 and CDR2 (germline): MNHNY, SVGAGI (reference sequence). The CDR3 nucleotides are TGTGCCAGCAGTTACGCAGGACAGATTTCGGGCTCTGAAGCTTTCTTT. Its translation is CASSYAGQISGSEAFF.

This clonotype came up many times. V usage is TRBV12-3 or TRBV12-4 and J usage is TRBJ1-5; a weak D match, TRBD1 (6 bases). V dropped 4 bases and J dropped 1 base, with 11 bases sitting between them. The CDR3 consists of 15 residues. The CDR3 DNA follows: TGTGCCAGCAGTTACAGGGAACGGAGCAATCAGCCCCAGCATTTT. Protein sequence: CASSYRERSNQPQHF.

This clonotype appeared many times. The chain is built from TRBV7-4 and TRBJ2-7, with 8 bases aligning to TRBD1. V lost 2 bases and J lost 4; bases outside the gene matches: 10. Germline-derived CDR1 and CDR2 are SGHVT and SQSDAQ. This CDR3 comprises 16 residues. The CDR3 bases are TGTGCCAGCAGCTTATATCCACAGGGGGACCGATACGAGCAGTACTTC. Translation gives CASSLYPQGDRYEQYF. Together with reference TRBV7-4 and TRBJ2-7, the CDR3 gives the full variable domain: GAGVSQSPRYKVAKRGRDVALRCDSISGHVTLYWYRQTLGQGSEVLTYSQSDAQRDKSGRPSGRFSAERPERSVSTLKIQRTEQGDSAVYLCASSLYPQGDRYEQYFGPGTRLTVT.

This clonotype occurred many times. The V call is TRBV12-3 or TRBV12-4, the J call TRBJ2-3, with D possibly being TRBD2 (5 bases). V lost 2 bases and J 4 bases, leaving 16 bases between the germline ends. This CDR3 is 16 amino acids long. CDR3 region: CASSLFGGGVADTQYF. CDR3 nucleotide sequence: TGTGCCAGCAGTTTATTTGGAGGAGGAGTCGCAGATACGCAGTATTTT.

V gene TRBV4-1 combines with J gene TRBJ2-7; the match to TRBD2 covers 13 bases. The V and J ends lost 2 bases and 5 bases, in that order; junction bases with no gene match: 6. CDR3 length equals 16 residues. Germline V gene sequence: CDR1 MGHRA, CDR2 YSYEKL. The CDR3 DNA follows: TGCGCCAGCAGCCAATGGGGACTAGCGGGAACTCACGAGCAGTACTTC. Encoded protein: CASSQWGLAGTHEQYF.

Remarks on this clonotype: Since a much larger clone is just one base distant, this may be a read error. The rearrangement links TRBV20-1 to TRBJ1-3; the D is unclear. With 3 bases removed from V and 0 bases from J, the gap between germline ends came to 12 bases. The CDR3 has 15 residues. The germline V gene has CDR1 DFQATT and CDR2 SNEGSKA (reference sequence). The CDR3 sequence is CSARENGNSGNTIYF. The CDR3 DNA reads TGCAGTGCTAGGGAGAACGGAAACTCTGGAAACACCATATATTTT.

This clonotype was seen many times. The chain employs TRBV11-1 and TRBJ2-7; 12 bases agree with TRBD2. The J segment lost 7 bases and the V segment lost 8 bases, leaving 6 bases of the junction unmatched. This CDR3 region has 13 residues. CDR1 and CDR2 from the germline V gene are SGHAT and FQDESV (reference sequence). The CDR3 DNA reads TGTGCCAGCGGGACTAGCGGGTTCGGGGAGCAGTACTTC. Encoded protein: CASGTSGFGEQYF.

This clonotype occurred many times. The V gene is TRBV20-1, the J gene TRBJ2-3, with D unclear. The CDR3 contains 15 residues. The germline gives CDR1 DFQATT, CDR2 SNEGSKA (reference sequence). Between the trimmed V and J ends, which lost 6 bases and 4 bases, there was a span of 20 bases. CDR3 DNA: TGCAGTGCCCCCTCAGGCCAGGAGTCTGCAGATACGCAGTATTTT. Translating it yields CSAPSGQESADTQYF.

This clonotype has ten or more counts. J is TRBJ2-1 and V is TRBV12-3 or TRBV12-4, with 9 bases lining up with TRBD1. V was pared by 8 bases and J by 4 bases, with 9 bases of the junction left unmatched. The CDR3 loop spans 15 amino acids. The CDR3 DNA sequence: TGTGCCAGCCCCTGGTCTGGACAGGGGTACAATGAGCAGTTCTTC. Translating it yields CASPWSGQGYNEQFF.

In this sample, this clonotype turned up many times. This chain uses TRBV6-1 with TRBJ2-7; either TRBD1 or TRBD2 may supply D (6 bases each). CDR1 and CDR2 from the germline V gene are MNHNS and SASEGT. The V end lost 6 bases, the J end lost 4 bases, and 19 bases lay between the germline ends. This CDR3 contains 15 residues. CDR3 DNA sequence: TGTGCCAGCAGCAACGGGGGCAGGGGCGGTTACGAGCAGTACTTC. Amino acids: CASSNGGRGGYEQYF.

This clonotype was observed at least ten times. The chain carries TRBV3-1 and TRBJ2-1, with 13 nucleotides matching TRBD2. In germline, CDR1 is LGHDT, CDR2 YNNKEL (reference sequence). With 0 bases clipped from V and 9 bases from J, the junction kept 11 bases outside the gene matches. The CDR3 is 18 amino acids. The CDR3 coding sequence is TGTGCCAGCAGCCAAGATGTGGCCACTAGCGGGAGGGCTCGTGAGCAGTTCTTC. It encodes CASSQDVATSGRAREQFF.

The chain joins TRBV2 to TRBJ1-5, with TRBD1 matching 7 bases. CDR1 SNHLY and CDR2 FYNNEI come from the germline V gene. With 7 bases clipped from V and 3 bases from J, the junction kept 6 bases outside the gene matches. The CDR3 contains 14 residues. The CDR3 coding sequence is TGTGCCAGCATATTCGACAGGGACAATCAGCCCCAGCATTTT. Its translation is CASIFDRDNQPQHF.

This clonotype was found many times. CDR3 sequence (DNA): TGTGCCAGCAACCCCCAGGGTGACACCATATATTTT. As protein: CASNPQGDTIYF. The chain employs TRBV28 and TRBJ1-3; the D gene is possibly TRBD1 (5 bases). V gave up 7 bases and J gave up 8 bases, with 12 bases separating them. The CDR3 is 12 residues long. Germline V CDR1 and CDR2: MDHEN, SYDVKM. Variable domain in full (rest from reference TRBV28 and TRBJ1-3): DVKVTQSSRYLVKRTGEKVFLECVQDMDHENMFWYRQDPGLGLRLIYFSYDVKMKEKGDIPEGYSVSREKKERFSLILESASTNQTSMYLCASNPQGDTIYFGEGSWLTVV.

This clonotype occurred a few times. The genes are TRBV5-5 and TRBJ1-2; D might be TRBD1 (6 bases). With 2 bases removed from V and 6 bases from J, the gap between germline ends came to 11 bases. This CDR3 comprises 13 residues. Per the germline V gene, CDR1 is SGHKS and CDR2 is YYEKEE (reference sequence). The CDR3 loop reads CASSLNRADGYTF. CDR3 sequence (DNA): TGTGCCAGCAGCTTAAACAGGGCCGATGGCTACACCTTC. Together with reference TRBV5-5 and TRBJ1-2, the CDR3 gives the full variable domain: DAGVTQSPTHLIKTRGQQVTLRCSPISGHKSVSWYQQVLGQGPQFIFQYYEKEERGRGNFPDRFSARQFPNYSSELNVNALLLGDSALYLCASSLNRADGYTFGSGTRLTVV.

This clonotype was recorded many times. The chain uses TRBV19 and TRBJ1-1; D may be TRBD1 (6 bases). Germline V lookup: CDR1 LNHDA, CDR2 SQIVND (reference sequence). The CDR3 runs 14 residues. V lost 5 bases, J lost 0 bases, and 10 bases lay in between. The CDR3 here is CASSVRDMNTEAFF. The CDR3 DNA follows: TGTGCCAGTAGTGTCCGGGACATGAACACTGAAGCTTTCTTT. The variable domain in full, completed from reference TRBV19 and TRBJ1-1, reads DGGITQSPKYLFRKEGQNVTLSCEQNLNHDAMYWYRQDPGQGLRLIYYSQIVNDFQKGDIAEGYSVSREKKESFPLTVTSAQKNPTAFYLCASSVRDMNTEAFFGQGTRLTVV.

This clonotype was seen more than once but under ten times. The chain combines TRBV9 with TRBJ2-1, with D possibly TRBD2 on 5 matching bases. The V gene's germline CDR1 is SGDLS and CDR2 YYNGEE. This CDR3 region has 17 residues. V shed 3 bases and J shed 5 bases, with 21 bases lying between them. The CDR3 DNA reads TGTGCCAGCAGCGCAGAACCTTTACTGGGAGCGGACAATGAGCAGTTCTTC. This sequence encodes CASSAEPLLGADNEQFF.